This T cell receptor beta chain comes out of a study of breast tumors, draining lymph nodes, adjacent tissues. Study results and limitations: That most tumor T cells come from lymph nodes remained unproven.

TCRdb re-called the multiplex PCR reads with MiXCR, one entry per CDR3 protein. The table records around 190,000 distinct CDR3 sequences, about 33% of them present only once. Axillary draining lymph nodes of breast cancer patients supplied the node samples. Trimming shortened V by 0 bases and J by 4 bases, and 14 bases separated the two germline ends. In germline, CDR1 is SGDLS, CDR2 YYNGEE. The CDR3 is made up of 16 amino acids. This clonotype was seen many times. The target antigen is unknown. The clonotype originates from a female donor with breast cancer. Some clones in this sample may be carry-over from other donors' samples. The chain uses TRBV9 and TRBJ2-1; D is tentatively TRBD1 or TRBD2 (5 bases each). Sequencing used axillary lymph node tissue. The CDR3 loop is CASSVVRDPLYNEQFF. The CDR3 region has the DNA TGTGCCAGCAGCGTAGTAAGGGACCCTCTATACAATGAGCAGTTCTTC.